These 11 T cell receptor beta chains were all obtained from the same sample, sequenced in a study of Ad26.COV2.S vaccination and SARS-CoV-2 variants. Treatment denoted: some 20 received Ad26.COV2.S at low or high dose, single or two shots; 5 received placebo; per-sample allocation not given. Following the first vaccine or placebo injection, samples were taken on day 63. The method was immunoSEQ multiplex PCR; TCRdb's version includes in-frame clones alone and lacks a portion of them. The sample yields 200,000 to 300,000 clones, about 83% seen once. The starting material was peripheral blood, obtained in a trial of Ad26.COV2.S vaccine versus placebo. The receptors stem from a person aged 18-65 years who received the Ad26.COV2.S COVID-19 vaccine or a placebo.

The chain links TRBV7-8 to TRBJ2-5; D possibly corresponds to TRBD2 (6 bases). The V end lost 5 bases, the J end lost 4 bases, and 17 bases lay between the germline ends. Germline CDR1 is SGHVS and CDR2 is FQNEAQ. CDR3 length: 15 amino acids. In nucleotides, the CDR3 is TGTGCCAGCAGCCCGTGGAGGGAGAGGGGAGAGACCCAGTACTTC. It is translated as CASSPWRERGETQYF.

The genes are TRBV5-6 and TRBJ2-7; 8 nucleotides match TRBD2. This CDR3 is built from 12 residues. The ends lost 1 base at V and 6 bases at J; junction bases unmatched: 0. CDR1 and CDR2 from the germline V gene are SGHDT and YYEEEE. CDR3 bases: TGTGCCAGCAGCTTGCGGGGGGGCGAGCAGTACTTC. This gives the protein CASSLRGGEQYF.

J is TRBJ2-7 and V is TRBV27, with TRBD2 matching 9 bases. This CDR3 comprises 15 residues. Trimming removed 4 bases from V and 3 bases from J; junction bases left unmatched: 7. Germline-derived CDR1 and CDR2 are MNHEY and SMNVEV (reference sequence). CDR3: CASSSLAGSNYEQYV. As DNA, the CDR3 is TGTGCCAGCAGTTCTCTAGCGGGAAGCAACTACGAGCAGTACGTC.

The chain recombines TRBV2 with TRBJ2-5, with TRBD2 identical over 7 bases. The CDR3 sequence is 15 residues long. With 4 bases clipped from V and 5 bases from J, the junction kept 10 bases outside the gene matches. The germline V gene encodes CDR1 SNHLY and CDR2 FYNNEI. DNA of the CDR3: TGTGCCAGCAGTGTACTAGCTCCAGCGGGGGAGACCCAGTACTTC. Amino acids: CASSVLAPAGETQYF.

This clone came up once. As DNA, the CDR3 is TGTGCCAGCTCACCCGGACAGGGTAATAGCTACGAGCAGTACTTC. Translated: CASSPGQGNSYEQYF. The J gene is TRBJ2-7, the V gene TRBV18; the match to TRBD1 covers 8 bases. The V and J ends lost 3 bases and 3 bases, in that order; junction bases with no gene match: 7. The CDR3 loop spans 15 amino acids. CDR1 and CDR2 from the germline V gene are KGHSH and LQKENI.

In its sample, this clone was seen once. The V and J genes are TRBV19 and TRBJ1-1; TRBD1 agrees at 9 bases. Germline V lookup: CDR1 LNHDA, CDR2 SQIVND (reference sequence). The ends lost 6 bases at V and 7 bases at J; junction bases unmatched: 9. This CDR3 contains 14 residues. This chain's CDR3 is CASRPTGGFNEAFF. The CDR3 DNA sequence: TGTGCCAGTAGGCCTACAGGGGGCTTTAATGAAGCTTTCTTT.

This chain connects TRBV30 to TRBJ1-3, with D possibly TRBD1 on 6 matching bases. Looked up from germline, CDR1 is GTSNPN and CDR2 is SVGIG (reference sequence). This CDR3 is built from 16 residues. Trimming cost V 3 bases and J 1 base, with 16 bases left between them. In nucleotides, the CDR3 is TGTGCCTGGAGACCTTGGGGGGGCCTATCTGGAAACACCATATATTTT. Translation gives CAWRPWGGLSGNTIYF.

The chain combines TRBV6-5 with TRBJ1-1; D unclear. V lost 0 bases, J lost 6 bases, and 14 bases lay in between. Germline loops: CDR1 MNHEY, CDR2 SVGAGI. CDR3 length equals 15 residues. CDR3 amino acids: CASSYSPGLRPEAFF. CDR3 in DNA: TGTGCCAGCAGTTACTCGCCCGGCCTGAGGCCTGAAGCTTTCTTT.

Turning to this clone: A junction boundary mismatches the germline segment, possibly from a read error. V usage is TRBV27 and J usage is TRBJ2-7; D is perhaps TRBD2 (6 bases). Germline CDR1 reads MNHEY; CDR2 reads SMNVEV (reference sequence). The CDR3 has 15 amino acids. CDR3 residues: CASSRRRGPSHEQYF. The CDR3 nucleotides are TGTGCCAGCAGCAGGCGGAGGGGCCCCTCCCACGAGCAGTACTTC.

Remarks on this clone: The junction departs from germline at one end; a sequencing error may be responsible. The chain employs TRBV7-7 and TRBJ2-2; 8 nucleotides agree with TRBD1. Germline lookup yields CDR1 SSHAT and CDR2 FNYEAQ (reference sequence). The CDR3 totals 16 residues. Here the CDR3 reads CASSLRGQGGTGELFF. CDR3 DNA: TGTGCTAGCAGCTTACGAGGACAGGGTGGGACCGGGGAGCTGTTTTTT.

This clone was counted once. The chain couples TRBV4-3 to TRBJ2-6; TRBD1 agrees at 10 bases. The CDR3 extends over 20 amino acids. V lost 2 bases and J lost 0; bases outside the gene matches: 10. Germline CDR1 LGHNA, CDR2 YSLEER. CDR3 sequence: CASSQTPPGTGASGANVLTF. The CDR3 DNA reads TGCGCCAGCAGCCAAACCCCGCCCGGGACAGGGGCCTCTGGGGCCAACGTCCTGACTTTC.